This TCR beta chain is drawn from a study of T cell responses to AZD1222 COVID-19 vaccine. Germline CDR1 and CDR2: LGHDT and YNNKEL (reference sequence). V lost 4 bases to trimming and J lost 6 bases; unmatched junction nucleotides: 6. There are 13 residues in the CDR3. Libraries were prepared by immunoSEQ multiplex PCR; TCRdb keeps only in-frame clonotypes and omits some of them. The repertoire holds about 130,000 clones, with around 87% as singletons. The TCR originated in an adult in good health. The chain joins TRBV3-1 (or the pseudogene TRBV3-2) to TRBJ2-7; 7 bases agree with TRBD1. The specimen was peripheral blood, collected on day 0 of AZD1222 vaccination. This chain's CDR3 is CASSLQGGGEQYF. The CDR3 nucleotides are TGTGCCAGCAGCCTCCAAGGGGGCGGCGAGCAGTACTTC.